One sample yielded the 8 T cell receptor beta chains listed below, sequenced in a study of cytotoxic CD8 clonotypes in ibrutinib-treated CLL. The assay was immunoSEQ multiplex PCR, and TCRdb's table has in-frame clones only and misses some. Among some 130,000 clones, 70% to 90% were seen once, and the ten largest hold roughly 2%. This specimen was PBMCs, taken after 24 months of ibrutinib treatment. Source of these receptors: a human donor with chronic lymphocytic leukemia.

The gene calls are TRBV5-4 and TRBJ1-2, with D possibly matching TRBD1 (5 bases). Trimming stripped 3 bases from V and 5 bases from J, with 20 bases between. Germline CDR1 SGHNT, CDR2 YYREEE (reference sequence). This CDR3 has 16 residues. The CDR3 protein is CASSSGDRGKGYGYTF. The CDR3 DNA sequence: TGTGCCAGCAGCTCCGGGGATCGGGGGAAAGGGTATGGCTACACCTTC.

This rearrangement joins TRBV5-4 to TRBJ2-7; no definite D call. Trimming removed 0 bases from V and 8 bases from J, with 12 bases in between. Germline V lookup: CDR1 SGHNT, CDR2 YYREEE (reference sequence). CDR3 length: 13 amino acids. DNA for the CDR3: TGTGCCAGCAGCTTGGGGCAGCCGCGGAAGCAGTACTTC. As protein: CASSLGQPRKQYF.

The chain joins TRBV5-1 to TRBJ2-6; no clear D gene. Germline values: CDR1 SGHRS, CDR2 YFSETQ. CDR3 length: 15 amino acids. V was clipped by 2 bases and J by 1 base, with 7 bases between them. The chain's CDR3 is CASSFDQSGANVLTF. CDR3 in DNA: TGCGCCAGCAGCTTTGACCAATCTGGGGCCAACGTCCTGACTTTC.

The chain is built from TRBV7-9 and TRBJ2-7; D might be TRBD2 (5 bases). The CDR3 is 13 amino acids. Germline CDR1 SEHNR, CDR2 FQNEAQ (reference sequence). Trimming left V 6 bases short and J 2 bases short, with 11 bases between. Here the CDR3 DNA reads TGTGCCAGCAGATCAGCCGGGGCCTACGAGCAGTACTTC. Amino acids: CASRSAGAYEQYF.

For the CDR3, the DNA is TGTGCCAGCGAGAGCGGGGGGCTAGGAGAGACCCAGTACTTC. Translated: CASESGGLGETQYF. The chain has TRBV6-1 and TRBJ2-5, with 9 bases that match TRBD2. CDR1 MNHNS and CDR2 SASEGT come from the germline V gene. This CDR3 region has 14 residues. The trim removed 8 bases at V and 4 bases at J, leaving 8 bases unmatched.

This rearrangement joins TRBV7-3 to TRBJ1-4, with 11 bases lining up with TRBD1. Trimming took 5 bases from V and 6 from J; bases not matched to a gene: 2. The CDR3 contains 14 residues. Germline V gene sequence: CDR1 SGHTA, CDR2 FQGTGA. The CDR3 DNA reads as TGTGCCAGCAGCCTGGACAGGGGGCATGAAAAACTGTTTTTT. This translates into CASSLDRGHEKLFF.

Comments on this clone: The junction departs from germline at one end; a sequencing error may be responsible. The chain uses TRBV5-6 and TRBJ2-1, with D unclear. The CDR3 is 11 amino acids. Germline CDR1 reads SGHDT; CDR2 reads YYEEEE. For the CDR3, the DNA is TGTGCCAGCAGCCCCTATAATGAGCAGTTCTTC. Protein sequence: CASSPYNEQFF.

The table lists this clone with a count of one. This rearrangement joins TRBV7-2 to TRBJ2-7, with D perhaps matching TRBD1 (6 bases). V lost 2 bases to trimming and J lost 3 bases, with 20 bases between them. CDR3 size: 17 residues. Germline V gene data show CDR1 as SGHTA and CDR2 as FQGNSA. In nucleotides, the CDR3 is TGTGCCAGCAGCTTAAAAGCCCTCCTTAGGGGGAACTACGAGCAGTACTTC. Translating it yields CASSLKALLRGNYEQYF. The whole variable domain, filled in from reference TRBV7-2 and TRBJ2-7, reads GAGVSQSPSNKVTEKGKDVELRCDPISGHTALYWYRQSLGQGLEFLIYFQGNSAPDKSGLPSDRFSAERTGGSVSTLTIQRTQQEDSAVYLCASSLKALLRGNYEQYFGPGTRLTVT.